The 13 T cell receptor beta chains in this list originate from one sample, sequenced in a study of blood T cell repertoires in COVID-19. Libraries were prepared by immunoSEQ multiplex PCR; TCRdb keeps only in-frame clonotypes and omits some of them. This sample has about 240,000 clones, with roughly 85% found just once. The sequenced sample consisted of peripheral blood. These receptors were collected from a woman under 30 with acute or convalescent COVID-19.

The chain employs TRBV11-2 and TRBJ2-3; 10 bases match TRBD2. This CDR3 spans 15 amino acids. Trimming cost V 5 bases and J 4 bases; bases outside gene matches: 6. Germline CDR1 and CDR2: SGHAT and FQNNGV. This CDR3 reads CASSPLAGGADTQYF. Written as DNA, the CDR3 is TGTGCCAGCAGCCCCTTAGCGGGAGGTGCAGATACGCAGTATTTT. Full variable domain (outside the CDR3, taken from reference TRBV11-2 and TRBJ2-3): EAGVAQSPRYKIIEKRQSVAFWCNPISGHATLYWYQQILGQGPKLLIQFQNNGVVDDSQLPKDRFSAERLKGVDSTLKIQPAKLEDSAVYLCASSPLAGGADTQYFGPGTRLTVL.

This chain uses TRBV4-2 with TRBJ1-5; D call uncertain. The V gene's germline CDR1 is LGHNA and CDR2 YNFKEQ. V shed 2 bases and J shed 6 bases, with 14 bases lying between them. CDR3 length: 15 amino acids. The CDR3 spells CASSQLYERGQPQHF. CDR3 bases: TGTGCCAGCAGCCAACTCTACGAGCGAGGTCAGCCCCAGCATTTT.

The gene calls are TRBV28 and TRBJ2-7, with TRBD1 as a possible D gene (5 bases). The V gene lost 3 bases and the J gene lost 0 bases, with 12 bases spanning the gap. The germline CDR1 and CDR2 sequences are MDHEN and SYDVKM. The CDR3 consists of 15 residues. This CDR3 is CASSLDTSSSYEQYF. CDR3 bases: TGTGCCAGCAGTTTGGACACCTCTAGCTCCTACGAGCAGTACTTC.

This clone appeared a single time. The genes are TRBV6-5 and TRBJ2-1, with TRBD1 identical over 11 bases. Germline CDR1 is MNHEY and CDR2 is SVGAGI. V trimming: 0 bases; J trimming: 6 bases; junction bases outside the gene matches: 1. CDR3 size: 15 residues. CDR3 loop: CASSYSGTGGNEQFF. DNA of the CDR3: TGTGCCAGCAGTTACTCCGGGACAGGGGGCAATGAGCAGTTCTTC.

V and J are TRBV5-1 and TRBJ2-1; TRBD2 aligns across 13 bases. The CDR3 covers 16 residues. Germline CDR1 is SGHRS and CDR2 is YFSETQ. Germline trimming cut 0 bases from V and 8 bases from J; bases unmatched to any gene: 5. CDR3 bases: TGCGCCAGCAGCTTGGGGGGACTAGCGGGATCGTATGAGCAGTTCTTC. Protein product: CASSLGGLAGSYEQFF.

This clone appeared a few times. The rearrangement uses TRBV2 and TRBJ1-1, with TRBD1 matching 8 bases. V lost 11 bases and J lost 4; bases outside the gene matches: 12. Germline V gene lookup returns CDR1 SNHLY and CDR2 FYNNEI. This CDR3 region has 14 residues. CDR3 bases: TGTGCCGACGGAGGGACAACAGGGGGCACTGAAGCTTTCTTT. Its translation: CADGGTTGGTEAFF.

This sequence joins TRBV2 and TRBJ2-1, with 12 bases aligning to TRBD2. The CDR3 is 17 residues long. With 2 bases clipped from V and 1 base from J, the junction kept 3 bases outside the gene matches. The germline gives CDR1 SNHLY, CDR2 FYNNEI. The CDR3 bases are TGTGCCAGCAGTGAAAGGACTAGCGGGAAGTCCTACAATGAGCAGTTCTTC. Protein product: CASSERTSGKSYNEQFF.

J is TRBJ2-7 and V is TRBV27; 8 nucleotides line up with TRBD1. Unmatched junction bases numbered 11, after V lost 5 bases and J lost 5 bases. There are 15 residues in the CDR3. Germline V gene lookup returns CDR1 MNHEY and CDR2 SMNVEV (reference sequence). The CDR3 region has the DNA TGTGCCAGCAGTCGAAGGACAGGGCCTTACCACGAGCAGTACTTC. It is translated as CASSRRTGPYHEQYF.

The genes are TRBV5-1 and TRBJ2-1, with a possible D match to TRBD1 (7 bases). CDR1 and CDR2 (germline): SGHRS, YFSETQ. V gave up 3 bases and J gave up 9 bases, with 19 bases separating them. This CDR3 is 15 amino acids long. This chain's CDR3 is CASSSGLRGLTEQFF. The CDR3 DNA is TGCGCCAGCAGCTCCGGACTAAGGGGGCTCACTGAGCAGTTCTTC.

This clone was counted once. V and J are TRBV11-1 and TRBJ2-5; D is perhaps TRBD2 (6 bases). The CDR3 contains 16 residues. Germline assignment: CDR1 SGHAT and CDR2 FQDESV (reference sequence). V was trimmed by 4 bases and J by 1 base, leaving 16 bases between them. The CDR3 region is CASSSGVAAFQETQYF. The CDR3, as DNA: TGTGCCAGCAGCTCCGGGGTAGCGGCCTTCCAAGAGACCCAGTACTTC.

The CDR3 nucleotides are TGTGCCAGCAGTTACGGAGGGACGAGCTCCTACAATGAGCAGTTCTTC. Its translation is CASSYGGTSSYNEQFF. The chain links TRBV6-5 to TRBJ2-1, with D possibly matching TRBD2 (6 bases). Trimming cost V 2 bases and J 0 bases, with 11 bases left between them. The CDR3 covers 16 residues. The germline gives CDR1 MNHEY, CDR2 SVGAGI.

The chain joins TRBV4-1 to TRBJ2-7; 7 bases align to TRBD2. The CDR3 has 15 amino acids. Trimming removed 2 bases from V and 3 bases from J; junction bases left unmatched: 7. In germline, CDR1 is MGHRA, CDR2 YSYEKL. CDR3 in DNA: TGCGCCAGCAGCCAACCTCTAGCGGAGATCTACGAGCAGTACTTC. It translates to CASSQPLAEIYEQYF.

This clone was detected once. V and J are TRBV10-1 and TRBJ2-2; 11 nucleotides align to TRBD2. The junction had 13 bases not matched to a gene; V was cut back by 7 bases and J by 3 bases. CDR3 length equals 18 residues. The germline V gene encodes CDR1 WNHNN and CDR2 SYGVQD (reference sequence). This CDR3 reads CASITGTSGTRHTGELFF. For the CDR3, the DNA is TGCGCCAGCATAACCGGGACTAGCGGAACGCGGCACACCGGGGAGCTGTTTTTT.